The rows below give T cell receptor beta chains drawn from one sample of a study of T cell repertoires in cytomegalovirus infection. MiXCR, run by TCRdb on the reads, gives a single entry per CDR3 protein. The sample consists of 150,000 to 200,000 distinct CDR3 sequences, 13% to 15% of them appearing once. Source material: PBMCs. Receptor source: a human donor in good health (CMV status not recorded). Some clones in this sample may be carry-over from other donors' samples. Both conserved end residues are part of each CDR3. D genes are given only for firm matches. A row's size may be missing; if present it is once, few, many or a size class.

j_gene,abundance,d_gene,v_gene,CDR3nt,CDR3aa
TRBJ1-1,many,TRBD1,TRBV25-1,TGTGCCAGCAGTGAACTCGGGACAGATGATGAAGCTTTCTTT,CASSELGTDDEAFF
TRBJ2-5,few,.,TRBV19,TGTGCCAGTTCCGGGACCGTCAGAGAGACCCAGTACTTC,CASSGTVRETQYF
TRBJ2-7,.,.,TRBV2,TGTGCCAGCAGTGGCCAGGGACTGCTGGGGCAGTACTTC,CASSGQGLLGQYF
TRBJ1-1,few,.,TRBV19,TGTGCCAGTATCACCCTTTCAGGGAACACTGAAGCTTTCTTT,CASITLSGNTEAFF
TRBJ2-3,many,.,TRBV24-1,TGTGCCACCAGTGACCGAGGGGCAGGGAGCACAGATACGCAGTATTTT,CATSDRGAGSTDTQYF
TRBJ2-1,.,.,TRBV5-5,TGTGCCAGCAGCTTGGCGGGGGAAACCCACAATGAGCAGTTCTTC,CASSLAGETHNEQFF
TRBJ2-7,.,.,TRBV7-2,TGTGCCAGCAGCTTTCCGGGTCGCGAGCAGTACTTC,CASSFPGREQYF
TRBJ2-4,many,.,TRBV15,TGTGCCACCAGCAGGGACATCCAATACATTCAGTACTTC,CATSRDIQYIQYF
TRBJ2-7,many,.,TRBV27,TGTGCCAGCAGTTCCAGGTACCACGAGCAGTACTTC,CASSSRYHEQYF
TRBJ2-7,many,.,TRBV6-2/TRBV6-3,TGTGCCAGCACCCTACAGGGTACCTACGAGCAGTACTTC,CASTLQGTYEQYF
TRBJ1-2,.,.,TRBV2,TGTGCCAGCAGTGAAGCAGATTGGGGCTACACCTTC,CASSEADWGYTF
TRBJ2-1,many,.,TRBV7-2,TGTGCCAGCAGCTTCCTCCCCGCGGACCAAGGGGCCTACAATGAGCAGTTCTTC,CASSFLPADQGAYNEQFF
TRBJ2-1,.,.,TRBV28,TGTGCCAGCAGTCCCACCCGGACCTACAATGAGCAGTTCTTC,CASSPTRTYNEQFF
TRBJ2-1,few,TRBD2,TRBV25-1,TGTGCCAGCAGTGAACCGGGACTAGCGGCATACAATGAGCAGTTCTTC,CASSEPGLAAYNEQFF
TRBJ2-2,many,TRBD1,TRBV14,TGTGCCAGCAGCCCGTGGACAGGGATGACAGGGGAGCTGTTTTTT,CASSPWTGMTGELFF
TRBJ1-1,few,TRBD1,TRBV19,TGTGCCAGTAGTACCCGGACAGGGGTATTCACTGAAGCTTTCTTT,CASSTRTGVFTEAFF
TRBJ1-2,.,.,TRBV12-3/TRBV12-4,TGTGCCAGCAGTTGGGGCGGGACATTCGGCTACACCTTC,CASSWGGTFGYTF
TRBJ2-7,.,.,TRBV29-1,TGCAGCGTTGAAGGAGGGGCAGGGAAGCTATACGAGCAGTACTTC,CSVEGGAGKLYEQYF
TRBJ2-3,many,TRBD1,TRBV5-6,TGTGCCAGCAGCCGGGACAGTGTTGTGTTCATAGATACGCAGTATTTT,CASSRDSVVFIDTQYF
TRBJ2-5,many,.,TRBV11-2,TGTGCCAGCAGCTTAGAACGCGACCAGGGGATGACCCAGTACTTC,CASSLERDQGMTQYF
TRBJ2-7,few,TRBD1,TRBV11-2,TGTGCCAGCAGCTCGACAGGGAAGGGGCCTCCTAGTCAGGACGAGCAGTACTTC,CASSSTGKGPPSQDEQYF
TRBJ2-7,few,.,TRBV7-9,TGTGCCAGCAGCTTTAACCCGACGGCAAAACTCTACGAGCAGTACTTC,CASSFNPTAKLYEQYF
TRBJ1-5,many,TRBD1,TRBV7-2,TGTGCCAGCAGCCTCGGGACAGGGGCTGGCAATCAGCCCCAGCATTTT,CASSLGTGAGNQPQHF
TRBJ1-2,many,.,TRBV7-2,TGTGCCAGCAGCTTAGCGGCACAGATGTATGGCTACACCTTC,CASSLAAQMYGYTF
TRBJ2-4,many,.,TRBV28,TGTGCCAGCAATTCCGGGACAGCCAAAAACATTCAGTACTTC,CASNSGTAKNIQYF
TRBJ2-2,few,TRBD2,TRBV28,TGTGCCAGCAGTTTTGTGCGGGGACTAGCGGGAGTCACCGGGGAGCTGTTTTTT,CASSFVRGLAGVTGELFF
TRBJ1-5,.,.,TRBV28,TGTGCCAGCAGTTTATTAAACCAATTTGGACAGTTTACTAGCAATCAGCCCCAGCATTTT,CASSLLNQFGQFTSNQPQHF
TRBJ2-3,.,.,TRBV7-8,TGTGCCAGCAGCTTTGTGGGGGATACGCAGTATTTT,CASSFVGDTQYF
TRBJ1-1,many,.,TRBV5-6,TGTGCCAGCAGCTTAACGCAGGGCTACACTGAAGCTTTCTTT,CASSLTQGYTEAFF
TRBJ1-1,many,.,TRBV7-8,TGTGCCAGCAGCTTAATCCGCAGGGATATGAACACTGAAGCTTTCTTT,CASSLIRRDMNTEAFF
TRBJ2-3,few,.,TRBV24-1,TGTGCCACCAGTGATTTCCGGACAGCTTCTAGCACAGATACGCAGTATTTT,CATSDFRTASSTDTQYF
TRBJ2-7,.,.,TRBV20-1,TGCAGTGCGGACCGGGCGCCCTCCTACGAGCAGTACTTC,CSADRAPSYEQYF
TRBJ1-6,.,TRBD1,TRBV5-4,TGTGCCAGCAGCTTGGTCGCCGGGACAGGCAATTCACCCCTCCACTTT,CASSLVAGTGNSPLHF
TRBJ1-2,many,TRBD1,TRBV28,TGTGCCAGCAGTTTGCAGGGGGCGGAGGGCTACACCTTC,CASSLQGAEGYTF
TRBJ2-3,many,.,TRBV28,TGTGCCAGCAGTTCACGGACTAAGCCGGAATCCCCAGATACGCAGTATTTT,CASSSRTKPESPDTQYF
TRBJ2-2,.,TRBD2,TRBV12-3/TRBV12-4,TGTGCCAGCAGTTTCGGACTAGCTAACGCCAGGGAGCTGTTTTTT,CASSFGLANARELFF
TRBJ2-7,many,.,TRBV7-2,TGTGCCAGCAGCTTAGCTTCCCCCTACGAGCAGTACTTC,CASSLASPYEQYF
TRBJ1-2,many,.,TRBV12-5,TGTGCTAGTGTCCGGGACAACTATGGCTACACCTTC,CASVRDNYGYTF
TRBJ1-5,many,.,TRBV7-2,TGTGCCAGCAGCTTAAGAGGGGGTAATCAGCCCCAGCATTTT,CASSLRGGNQPQHF
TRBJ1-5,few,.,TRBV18,TGTGCCAGCTCACCACCGGGGGAAAATCAGCCCCAGCATTTT,CASSPPGENQPQHF
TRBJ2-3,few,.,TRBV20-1,TGCAGTGCTAGAGTAGACACCACAGATACGCAGTATTTT,CSARVDTTDTQYF